The following is a TCR beta chain sequence with its context. What it binds is unknown. The data were obtained in a study of cytomegalovirus exposure and HLA in healthy donors. Overall study: Within the Caucasian-associated ancestry cluster were approximately 77% of the roughly 380 genotyped donors.

Looked up from germline, CDR1 is GTSNPN and CDR2 is SVGIG (reference sequence). The V gene lost 0 bases and the J gene lost 3 bases, with 6 bases spanning the gap. The CDR3 spans 13 residues. Study conclusions and caveats: Researchers reported in a later analysis that common viral pathogens appeared linked to several top clusters.

PCR was performed using 60 Vbeta and 13 Jbeta primers. Repertoires were generated with immunoSEQ multiplex PCR, while TCRdb's copy carries only in-frame clones and drops some. This sample carries 45,000 to 55,000 clones, with 8% to 13% going to the ten biggest clones. Material for sequencing was PBMCs. The rearrangement links TRBV30 to TRBJ2-1; D is undetermined. This clonotype originated in a woman aged 45-60 years in good health and CMV-seropositive. CDR3 coding DNA: TGTGCCTGGAGTGTAAACTACTACAATGAGCAGTTCTTC. Translating gives CAWSVNYYNEQFF. The variable domain in full, with the rest retrieved from reference TRBV30 and TRBJ2-1, is SQTIHQWPATLVQPVGSPLSLECTVEGTSNPNLYWYRQAAGRGLQLLFYSVGIGQISSEVPQNLSASRPQDRQFILSSKKLLLSDSGFYLCAWSVNYYNEQFFGPGTRLTVL.